Shown below are 21 T cell receptor beta chains from a single sample sequenced in a study of Graves' ophthalmopathy and Graves' hyperthyroidism. The authors amplified TCR beta CDR3 regions from RNA transcripts. An initial RT-PCR round employing HTBI primers preceded a second-round multiplex PCR. TCRdb analysed the multiplex PCR reads with MiXCR anew, one entry per CDR3 protein. The sample lists 450,000 or so distinct CDR3 sequences; 13% to 15% were seen once. Sequencing input: blood. The receptor set was obtained from a woman aged 30 to 39 with Graves' ophthalmopathy.

This clonotype was found many times. The V and J genes are TRBV28 and TRBJ1-2, with 10 nucleotides matching TRBD1. The CDR3 runs to 13 residues. Germline V lookup: CDR1 MDHEN, CDR2 SYDVKM. V was pared by 6 bases and J by 6 bases, with 4 bases of the junction left unmatched. CDR3 sequence: CASSLDRGDGYTF. The CDR3 nucleotides read TGTGCCAGCAGCCTGGACAGGGGGGATGGCTACACCTTC.

Only a few counts were recorded for this clonotype. V gene TRBV4-2 combines with J gene TRBJ2-7; 7 bases fit TRBD1. Germline assignment: CDR1 LGHNA and CDR2 YNFKEQ. Trimming took 4 bases from V and 3 from J; bases not matched to a gene: 3. The CDR3 totals 13 residues. The CDR3 DNA reads as TGTGCCAGCAGCCCCCAGGGGGACTACGAGCAGTACTTC. It translates to CASSPQGDYEQYF.

In its sample, this clonotype was seen a few times. V is TRBV5-1 and J is TRBJ2-5; no firm D call. V lost 2 bases and J lost 4, with 15 bases in between. Germline V gives CDR1 SGHRS, CDR2 YFSETQ. The CDR3 covers 15 residues. DNA for the CDR3: TGCGCCAGCAGCTTCGGGTCAGCCTTAGGAGAGACCCAGTACTTC. It yields the protein CASSFGSALGETQYF.

This clonotype was picked up many times. Because the CDR3 is missing its conserved closing phenylalanine or tryptophan, this is likely a read error. The rearrangement links TRBV20-1 to TRBJ1-1; D not certain. CDR3 length: 13 residues. The ends were cut back, 0 bases at V and 7 bases at J, with 12 bases in the middle. Germline CDR1 and CDR2: DFQATT and SNEGSKA (reference sequence). In nucleotides, the CDR3 is TGCAGTGCTAGAGATTATAGTGAGCTTGAAGCTTTCCTT. Translation: CSARDYSELEAFL.

This clonotype came up many times. The genes are TRBV12-3 or TRBV12-4 and TRBJ2-7; 7 nucleotides match TRBD1. The CDR3 runs to 12 residues. Trimming took 4 bases from V and 7 from J; bases not matched to a gene: 4. This CDR3 is CASSSTGVEQYF. The CDR3 DNA reads as TGTGCCAGCAGTTCTACAGGGGTAGAGCAGTACTTC.

This clonotype was seen many times. The rearrangement joins TRBV13 to TRBJ2-6, with a weak D call TRBD2 (5 bases). CDR1 and CDR2 (germline): PRHDT, FYEKMQ (reference sequence). CDR3 size: 15 residues. V lost 2 bases and J 1 base, leaving 6 bases between the germline ends. The CDR3 spells CASSLWRSGANVLTF. The CDR3 DNA follows: TGTGCCAGCAGCTTATGGAGGTCTGGGGCCAACGTCCTGACTTTC.

Concerning this clonotype itself: Because it lacks the conserved phenylalanine or tryptophan at the end, this CDR3 is likely a read error. This rearrangement joins TRBV27 to TRBJ2-7; D remains ambiguous. V was cut by 2 bases and J by 0 bases, with 8 bases left in between. In germline, CDR1 is MNHEY, CDR2 SMNVEV (reference sequence). CDR3 length: 14 amino acids. Here the CDR3 reads CASSLTAGSYEQYL. DNA for the CDR3: TGTGCCAGCAGTTTAACCGCAGGCTCCTACGAGCAGTACCTC.

Remarks on this clonotype: The junction shows a germline mismatch at one end, possibly a read error. This chain connects TRBV28 to TRBJ2-4, with D perhaps TRBD2 (6 bases). This CDR3 spans 15 amino acids. CDR1 and CDR2 from the germline V gene are MDHEN and SYDVKM. This CDR3 is CAGTTGLLAKNIKYF. DNA of the CDR3: TGTGCCGGCACTACAGGTTTACTAGCCAAAAACATTAAGTACTTC.

V gene TRBV5-1 combines with J gene TRBJ1-1; no firm D call. Trimming removed 0 bases from V and 1 base from J, with 10 bases in between. Germline V lookup: CDR1 SGHRS, CDR2 YFSETQ. This CDR3 is built from 15 residues. The CDR3 nucleotides are TGCGCCAGCAGCTTGGCCCCGACCGAGAACACTGAAGCTTTCTTT. It specifies CASSLAPTENTEAFF.

This clonotype was detected many times. V gene TRBV15 combines with J gene TRBJ2-7; 11 bases map to TRBD2. V dropped 3 bases and J dropped 7; count of bases not matched to a gene: 11. CDR3 length equals 16 residues. Germline V gene sequence: CDR1 LNHNV, CDR2 YYDKDF (reference sequence). The CDR3 is CATSSGWLAGGEEQYF. The CDR3 region has the DNA TGTGCCACCAGCAGCGGCTGGCTAGCGGGAGGAGAAGAGCAGTACTTC.

This chain uses TRBV7-2 with TRBJ1-1, with TRBD1 as a possible D gene (5 bases). The CDR3 is 14 amino acids. Trimming removed 7 bases from V and 1 base from J, with 13 bases in between. From germline, CDR1 is SGHTA and CDR2 FQGNSA. The CDR3 reads CASNRGSGNTEAFF. DNA of the CDR3: TGTGCCAGCAATCGGGGCAGCGGGAACACTGAAGCTTTCTTT.

This clonotype was detected many times. The chain employs TRBV9 and TRBJ1-1; D is unresolved. The germline gives CDR1 SGDLS, CDR2 YYNGEE. Trimming shortened V by 5 bases and J by 6 bases, and 17 bases separated the two germline ends. The CDR3 runs 14 residues. The CDR3 loop reads CASSPRGVDAEAFF. In DNA form, the CDR3 reads TGTGCCAGCAGTCCCCGTGGGGTCGACGCTGAAGCTTTCTTT.

Many counts were recorded for this clonotype. This chain joins TRBV12-5 and TRBJ1-2, with D unclear. The CDR3 is 14 residues long. V shed 1 base and J shed 1 base, with 7 bases lying between them. The germline V gene encodes CDR1 LGHNT and CDR2 FRNRAP. This CDR3 reads CASGLGQCNYGYTF. DNA of the CDR3: TGTGCTAGTGGTTTGGGACAATGTAACTATGGCTACACCTTC.

This clonotype was seen many times. The chain links TRBV29-1 to TRBJ1-1; possible D gene TRBD1, 5 bases. Germline V gene data show CDR1 as SQVTM and CDR2 as ANQGSEA. V was cut by 0 bases and J by 1 base, with 6 bases left in between. This CDR3 contains 13 residues. CDR3 amino acids: CSVEEGPNTEAFF. In nucleotides, the CDR3 is TGCAGCGTTGAAGAGGGGCCGAACACTGAAGCTTTCTTT.

This clonotype was seen ten or more times. CDR3 sequence reads: CASSEVDEAAETQYF. The CDR3 DNA reads as TGTGCCAGCAGTGAGGTTGATGAGGCGGCAGAGACCCAGTACTTC. This rearrangement joins TRBV6-1 to TRBJ2-5; D not resolved. CDR1 and CDR2 from the germline V gene are MNHNS and SASEGT. The V gene lost 3 bases and the J gene lost 4 bases, with 15 bases spanning the gap. The CDR3 extends over 15 amino acids.

This clonotype was detected ten times or more. V gene TRBV7-2 combines with J gene TRBJ2-5; D could derive from TRBD1 or TRBD2 (5 bases each). The CDR3 extends over 15 amino acids. The ends were cut back, 1 base at V and 4 bases at J, with 13 bases in the middle. Germline V gives CDR1 SGHTA, CDR2 FQGNSA. The CDR3 loop is CASSLGVGVRETQYF. The CDR3 DNA sequence: TGTGCCAGCAGCTTAGGGGTGGGGGTGAGAGAGACCCAGTACTTC.

The CDR3 is CASSLGLAHEQYF. Written as DNA, the CDR3 is TGTGCCAGCAGTTTAGGACTCGCCCACGAGCAGTACTTC. The chain employs TRBV27 and TRBJ2-7; a possible D gene is TRBD2 (5 bases). Between the trimmed V and J ends, which lost 2 bases and 5 bases, there was a span of 10 bases. Germline lookup yields CDR1 MNHEY and CDR2 SMNVEV (reference sequence). The CDR3 has 13 residues.

Ten or more counts support this clonotype. The missing conserved phenylalanine or tryptophan at the end of this CDR3 makes a read error likely. V is TRBV28 and J is TRBJ1-5; tentatively, D is TRBD1 (6 bases). The germline V gene has CDR1 MDHEN and CDR2 SYDVKM. Trimming removed 4 bases at V and 4 bases at J, with 14 bases between. CDR3 size: 15 residues. The CDR3 protein is CASSSSRGGNQPQHL. The CDR3 region has the DNA TGTGCCAGCAGTTCTTCCAGGGGTGGTAATCAGCCCCAGCATCTT.

This clonotype has ten or more counts. The chain is built from TRBV28 and TRBJ1-1; D call uncertain. The V and J ends lost 2 bases and 11 bases respectively, with 12 bases between them. The CDR3 is 12 residues long. Germline V gene lookup returns CDR1 MDHEN and CDR2 SYDVKM. The CDR3 bases are TGTGCCAGCAGTTTAGACTGGGGAAAGGCTTTCTTT. Translation: CASSLDWGKAFF.

This clonotype appeared many times. The rearrangement uses TRBV5-1 and TRBJ2-7; 8 positions match TRBD1. The V and J ends lost 4 bases and 2 bases, in that order; junction bases with no gene match: 8. Germline V gives CDR1 SGHRS, CDR2 YFSETQ. The CDR3 is made up of 15 amino acids. The CDR3 DNA is TGCGCCAGCAGCCCATCCTCGACAGGGGCCTACGAGCAGTACTTC. This translates into CASSPSSTGAYEQYF.

This clonotype came up a few times. As the CDR3 is not closed by the conserved phenylalanine or tryptophan, this likely results from a read error. This chain joins TRBV27 and TRBJ2-7; D possibly corresponds to TRBD2 (5 bases). The CDR3 totals 13 residues. The germline CDR1 and CDR2 sequences are MNHEY and SMNVEV (reference sequence). Trimming removed 5 bases at V and 2 bases at J, with 10 bases between. CDR3 region: CASSLPGTYEQYN. The CDR3 DNA is TGTGCCAGCAGTCTCCCCGGGACCTACGAGCAGTACAAC.